This TCR beta chain was documented in a study of blood T cell repertoires in COVID-19. Per the original methods: By means of reference gene primer amplification, nucleated cell counts were estimated. Generated by immunoSEQ multiplex PCR, the TCRdb table keeps only in-frame clones and is missing some. The V and J calls and clone size are taken from that table; D and trimming were inferred from the DNA. The sample holds over 85,000 clones, 88% seen once. Germline lookup yields CDR1 LNHNV and CDR2 YYDKDF (reference sequence). The CDR3 spans 21 residues. Germline trimming cut 1 base from V and 0 bases from J; bases unmatched to any gene: 18.

The chain has TRBV15 and TRBJ2-5, with TRBD1 matching over 9 bases. The source material was peripheral blood. This clonotype originated in a woman aged 65 to 85 with acute or convalescent COVID-19. CDR3 residues: CATSRGGGGEGQGGDQETQYF. CDR3 bases: TGTGCCACCAGCAGAGGAGGGGGCGGTGAGGGACAGGGAGGTGACCAAGAGACCCAGTACTTC.